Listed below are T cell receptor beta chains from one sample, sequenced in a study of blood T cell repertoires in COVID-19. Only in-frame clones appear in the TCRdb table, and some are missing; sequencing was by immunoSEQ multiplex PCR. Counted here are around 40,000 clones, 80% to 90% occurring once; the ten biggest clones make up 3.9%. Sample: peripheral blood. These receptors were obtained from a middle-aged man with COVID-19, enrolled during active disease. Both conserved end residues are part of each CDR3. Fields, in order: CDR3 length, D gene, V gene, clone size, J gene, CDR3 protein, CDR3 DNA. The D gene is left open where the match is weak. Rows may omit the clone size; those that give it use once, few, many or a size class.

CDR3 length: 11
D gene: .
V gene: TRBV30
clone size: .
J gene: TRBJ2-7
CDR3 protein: CACIQGYEQYF
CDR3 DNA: TGTGCCTGTATACAGGGCTACGAGCAGTACTTC

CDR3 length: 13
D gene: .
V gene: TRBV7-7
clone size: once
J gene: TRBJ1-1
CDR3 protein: CASSLRSNTEAFF
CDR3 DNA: TGTGCTAGCAGCTTACGGTCGAACACTGAAGCTTTCTTT

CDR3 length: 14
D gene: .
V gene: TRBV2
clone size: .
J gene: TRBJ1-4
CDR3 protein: CASSEGRAGAKLFF
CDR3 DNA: TGTGCCAGCAGTGAAGGACGGGCAGGGGCAAAACTGTTTTTT

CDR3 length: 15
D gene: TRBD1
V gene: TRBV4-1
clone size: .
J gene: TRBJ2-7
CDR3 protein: CASSQNPGQGHEQYF
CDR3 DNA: TGCGCCAGCAGCCAAAATCCGGGACAGGGCCACGAGCAGTACTTC

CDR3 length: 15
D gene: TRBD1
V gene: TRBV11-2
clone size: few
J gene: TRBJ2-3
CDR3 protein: CASSFETGSTDTQYF
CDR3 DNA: TGTGCCAGCAGCTTTGAGACAGGGAGCACAGATACGCAGTATTTT

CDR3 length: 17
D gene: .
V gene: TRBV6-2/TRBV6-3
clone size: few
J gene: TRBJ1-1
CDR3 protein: CASSYPEGAGMNTEAFF
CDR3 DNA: TGTGCCAGCAGTTACCCCGAAGGGGCAGGGATGAACACTGAAGCTTTCTTT

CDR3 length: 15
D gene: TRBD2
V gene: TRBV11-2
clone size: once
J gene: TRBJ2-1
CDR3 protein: CASSPPGTSDNEQFF
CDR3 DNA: TGTGCCAGCAGCCCCCCGGGGACTAGCGACAATGAGCAGTTCTTC

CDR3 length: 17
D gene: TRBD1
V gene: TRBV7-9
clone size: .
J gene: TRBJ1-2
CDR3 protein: CASSEQGAKVTNYGYTF
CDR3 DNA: TGTGCCAGCAGCGAACAGGGGGCGAAAGTTACTAACTATGGCTACACCTTC

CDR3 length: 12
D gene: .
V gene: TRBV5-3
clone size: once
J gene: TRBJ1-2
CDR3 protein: CARSFKRARYTF
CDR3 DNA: TGTGCCAGAAGCTTTAAGAGGGCCCGCTACACCTTC

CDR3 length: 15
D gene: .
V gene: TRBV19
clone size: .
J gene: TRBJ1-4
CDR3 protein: CASSIGGGANEKLFF
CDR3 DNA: TGTGCCAGTAGTATAGGTGGCGGGGCTAATGAAAAACTGTTTTTT

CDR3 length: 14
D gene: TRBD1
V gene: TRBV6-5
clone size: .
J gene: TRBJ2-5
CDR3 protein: CASSPGTGFETQYF
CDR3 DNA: TGTGCCAGCAGTCCCGGGACAGGGTTCGAGACCCAGTACTTC

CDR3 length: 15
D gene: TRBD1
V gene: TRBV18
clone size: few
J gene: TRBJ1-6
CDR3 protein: CASSPLPGGNSPLHF
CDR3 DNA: TGTGCCAGCTCACCACTCCCAGGGGGCAATTCACCCCTCCACTTT

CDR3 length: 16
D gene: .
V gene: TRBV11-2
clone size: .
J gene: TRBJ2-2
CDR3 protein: CASSLLGGAGTGELFF
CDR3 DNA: TGTGCCAGCAGCCTCCTGGGGGGGGCGGGCACCGGGGAGCTGTTTTTT

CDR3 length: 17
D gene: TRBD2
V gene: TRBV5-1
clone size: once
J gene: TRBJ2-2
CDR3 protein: CASKLAGRAKNTGELFF
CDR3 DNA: TGCGCCAGTAAACTAGCGGGGAGGGCCAAGAACACCGGGGAGCTGTTTTTT

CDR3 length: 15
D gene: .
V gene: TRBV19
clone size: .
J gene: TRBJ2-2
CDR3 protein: CASTPQGSNTGELFF
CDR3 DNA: TGTGCCAGTACCCCACAGGGTTCGAACACCGGGGAGCTGTTTTTT